This TCR beta chain was retrieved from a study of shared T cell receptors in the human thymus. Germline trimming cut 0 bases from V and 6 bases from J; bases unmatched to any gene: 1. Per germline, CDR1 WSHSY and CDR2 SAAADI. This CDR3 is 15 amino acids long. Clones were read by immunoSEQ multiplex PCR, and TCRdb kept only the in-frame ones, dropping some. Altogether hundreds of thousands of clones are present, approximately 80% being singletons, with the ten largest covering about 0.014%. This sample also appeared in a second study, on human thymus T cells. That work states: Having surgery to correct congenital heart defects, healthy Finnish infants acted as the donors. The thymus was resected at corrective cardiac surgery. Thymic and blood repertoires appeared to carry a bias in their V and J gene usage.

The sequencing sample was made of thymocytes. The TCR originated in a boy under two years old with a congenital heart defect. The chain links TRBV10-2 to TRBJ1-4; 10 nucleotides align to TRBD1. CDR3: CASSESTGGDEKLFF. The CDR3 region has the DNA TGCGCCAGCAGTGAGTCGACAGGGGGCGATGAAAAACTGTTTTTT.